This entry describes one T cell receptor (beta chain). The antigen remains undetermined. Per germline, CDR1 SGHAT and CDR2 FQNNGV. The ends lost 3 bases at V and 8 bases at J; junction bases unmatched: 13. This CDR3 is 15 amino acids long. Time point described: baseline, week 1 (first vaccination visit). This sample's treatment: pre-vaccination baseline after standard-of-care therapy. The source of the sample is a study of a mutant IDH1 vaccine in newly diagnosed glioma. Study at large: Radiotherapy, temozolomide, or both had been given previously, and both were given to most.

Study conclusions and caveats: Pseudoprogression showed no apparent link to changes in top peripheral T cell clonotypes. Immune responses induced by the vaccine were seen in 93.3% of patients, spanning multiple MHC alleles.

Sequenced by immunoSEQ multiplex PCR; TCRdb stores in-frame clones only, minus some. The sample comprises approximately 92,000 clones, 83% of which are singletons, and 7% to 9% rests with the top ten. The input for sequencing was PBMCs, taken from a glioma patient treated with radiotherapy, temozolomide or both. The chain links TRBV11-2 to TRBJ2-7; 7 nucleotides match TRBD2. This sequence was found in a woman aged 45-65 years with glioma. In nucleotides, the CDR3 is TGTGCCAGCAGCTTCGATCCAGCAGGGACTACGCAGCAGTACTTC. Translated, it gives CASSFDPAGTTQQYF.